Detailed here is one T cell receptor (beta chain). The library gave individual cDNA molecules unique molecular identifiers. TCRdb re-called the RACE reads with MiXCR, one entry per CDR3 protein. Of about 140,000 distinct CDR3 sequences in the sample, about an eighth were seen once. Time point indicated: patch test 2, 6 weeks after DPC sensitization. Sample treatment: therapeutic diphenylcyclopropenone sensitization with weekly scalp DPC. The source of the sample is a study of human T cells and chemical hapten exposure. About the research overall: Patch tests put 0.01% DPC on the upper back, read at 6 days. Patients having alopecia areata, totalis or universalis were mostly female.

This specimen was whole blood, taken in connection with sensitization to the hapten diphenylcyclopropenone (DPC). The sequence was obtained from a woman in her fifties or sixties with alopecia areata. Some clones in this sample may be carry-over from other donors' samples.

For the CDR3, the DNA is TGCAGCGTGGTGGAGGCCTACGAGCAGTACTTC. Amino acid sequence: CSVVEAYEQYF. The V call is TRBV29-1, the J call TRBJ2-7; tentatively, D is TRBD2 (5 bases). The CDR3 runs 11 residues. With 6 bases removed from V and 2 bases from J, the gap between germline ends came to 8 bases. CDR1 SQVTM and CDR2 ANQGSEA come from the germline V gene.